This T cell receptor beta chain appears in the sequencing data of a study of shared clonotypes between healthy human individuals (TCRdb year 2020). About the investigation overall: A few men and a couple of women, aged 18 to 49 years, made up the cohort. For each donor, three plates each were used for CD4 naive and CD4 memory, two plates were used for CD8 naive, and one plate was used for CD8 memory. The study deeply sequenced blood TCR repertoires of five healthy adults to estimate repertoire size and the extent of clonotype sharing between individuals. To increase sequencing depth and limit assay-specific biases, TCR repertoire library preparation and sequencing were carried out by different laboratories using diverse techniques. Between about 0.8 and 9 billion PBMCs per donor were obtained by leukapheresis. Overall study results and their limits: Only blood was sampled, and tissue TCR repertoires likely differ from those in blood. Because the study included only a small number of donors, the genetic and exposure-history diversity represented was limited. Naive subsets generally had larger estimated clonotype richness than memory subsets did. About 5% of naive CD4, around 3.6% of naive CD8, roughly 2.4% of memory CD4, and about 0.4% of memory CD8 clonotypes were shared across a few donors. Compared with non-shared clonotypes, clonotypes shared by all four sorted-subset donors had higher generation probabilities. Even with the large sequencing depth, rarefaction of the sorted-subset datasets indicated that sequencing was incomplete. Pairwise subsampling indicated that sequencing depth was expected to affect the degree of clonotype sharing among donors.

As concerns this clone: Its antigen specificity is not known. Base qualities are not at hand, and no much larger clone is one base apart.

Using the deep immunoSEQ assay, TCR CDR3 regions were amplified from genomic DNA by multiplex PCR. Extracted genomic DNA from each cell subset was spread evenly across all wells of several immunoSEQ 96-well plates, with each plate serving as a replicate. For sorted subsets, approximately 200 ng of genomic DNA, equivalent to 30,000 or so T cell genomes, went into each replicate PCR. Purified libraries were quantified with a Qubit 3.0 fluorometer, sized on a Bioanalyzer 2100, and re-quantified with the KAPA Library Quantification kit. Each immunoSEQ 96-well plate was sequenced on its own single-read 150-cycle Illumina NextSeq 550 flow cell. As for the authors' bioinformatics: Because the immunoSEQ output held only junctional sequences and lacked quality scores, the filtering could not match the filtering applied to full-length reads. To assign V/J genes and CDR3, sequences were annotated against IMGT germline references using PyIR, a Python wrapper for IgBLAST v1.9. Any read was removed if the V/J assignment was weak (E-value above 1e-6), the CDR3 was missing, or the read contained stop codons, out-of-frame junctions, or ambiguous translated residues. A V3J clonotype was defined by an identical inferred V gene, J gene, and CDR3 amino acid sequence. The percentage overlap between two repertoires was calculated by dividing the number of shared unique clonotypes by the size of the smaller repertoire. Richness of each repertoire was evaluated using RTK rarefaction, the Chao1 estimator, and Recon v2.1 estimates of unobserved clonotypes. Generation probabilities were computed with OLGA for all TCRbeta clonotypes obtained by the gDNA method from several donors. In its TCRdb copy, this immuneACCESS table keeps in-frame sequences only and misses some clones. Where compared with another copy, unresolved V genes explain less than half of these, and the others have no known cause. V, J and clone size are taken as reported in that table, and D and trimming were inferred from the DNA itself. The sample profile shows approximately 1.4 million clones; 95% to 99% of them were found once. The top ten clonotypes cover 0.45% of the sample.

The donors were healthy, HIV-negative adults who had no recently reported acute infections or vaccinations. Every donor was a Caucasian adult living in Nashville, Tennessee, USA. CD4+ T cells were enriched by magnetic negative selection; naive cells were then positively selected on CD45RA, and the negative fraction formed the memory subset. After blood collection by leukapheresis, PBMCs were isolated using Ficoll-Histopaque density gradient centrifugation and then cryopreserved in the vapor phase of liquid nitrogen. Analytical flow cytometry was used to check the purity and quantity of each magnetically sorted T cell population. Each sorted fraction had its genomic DNA isolated and then quantified by UV absorbance on a Nanodrop 2000c. After removal of 7 bases from V and 4 bases from J, the junction retains 8 bases not matched to a gene. Looking up the germline V gene yields CDR1 MDHEN and CDR2 SYDVKM. The CDR3 holds 15 amino acids from the cysteine to the phenylalanine. Only the CDR3 part of the read is kept: 45 bases, read in frame from the first base.

The sequence links TRBV28 to TRBJ2-7, with 12 central nucleotides matching TRBD2. This receptor was taken from a man younger than 40 in good health. The sequenced material came from naive CD4+ T cells sorted from blood. Taken with the paper, the label for cell subset or site translates to: CD45RA+ positively selected. The DNA reads TGTGCCAGCACCAAGACTAGCGGGAGAAATTACGAGCAGTACTTC. Translated, this gives CASTKTSGRNYEQYF.